Detailed here is one TCR beta chain. This sample is part of a study of cytomegalovirus exposure and HLA in healthy donors. Per the germline V gene, CDR1 is SGHNT and CDR2 is YYREEE (reference sequence). The CDR3 is made up of 14 amino acids. V was pared by 6 bases and J by 7 bases, with 7 bases of the junction left unmatched. Primers included in the PCR were 60 Vbeta and 13 Jbeta primers. TCRdb keeps only in-frame clones here, not all; method: immunoSEQ multiplex PCR. The specimen's table records 90,000 to 150,000 clones. Sequencing was done on a sample of PBMCs. This rearrangement joins TRBV5-4 to TRBJ2-3, with 11 nucleotides matching TRBD2. The origin of this receptor is a young man in good health and CMV-seronegative. The CDR3 DNA follows: TGTGCCAGCACCTCTAGCGGGGGGTCTTATACGCAGTATTTT. This encodes CASTSSGGSYTQYF. Filled out from reference TRBV5-4 and TRBJ2-3, the complete variable domain reads ETGVTQSPTHLIKTRGQQVTLRCSSQSGHNTVSWYQQALGQGPQFIFQYYREEENGRGNFPPRFSGLQFPNYSSELNVNALELDDSALYLCASTSSGGSYTQYFGPGTRLTVL.